Below, 30 T cell receptor beta chains from the same sample are listed, as sequenced in a study of cytomegalovirus exposure and HLA in healthy donors. The primer mix had 60 Vbeta and 13 Jbeta primers. Repertoires were generated with immunoSEQ multiplex PCR, while TCRdb's copy carries only in-frame clones and drops some. The table lists approximately 120,000 clones, 60% to 85% of them singletons. The sample comprised PBMCs. The receptors come from a female donor in good health and CMV-seronegative.

The chain joins TRBV5-8 to TRBJ1-4; 7 nucleotides match TRBD1. CDR1 and CDR2 (germline): SGHTS, YDEGEE. This CDR3 region has 15 residues. V lost 3 bases to trimming and J lost 7 bases; unmatched junction nucleotides: 9. The CDR3 nucleotides are TGTGCCAGCAGCTACGACAGGGTTGAAGGTGAAAAACTGTTTTTT. Translation: CASSYDRVEGEKLFF.

This clone has only a few counts. The rearrangement uses TRBV15 and TRBJ2-1, with 8 bases fitting TRBD2. With V trimmed by 1 base and J by 6 bases, 5 bases remained unmatched. CDR3 length: 15 residues. Per the germline V gene, CDR1 is LNHNV and CDR2 is YYDKDF (reference sequence). The CDR3 sequence: CATSRARGEGNEQFF. CDR3 coding DNA: TGTGCCACCAGCAGAGCGCGGGGGGAGGGCAATGAGCAGTTCTTC. The full variable domain, rest sourced from reference TRBV15 and TRBJ2-1, is DAMVIQNPRYQVTQFGKPVTLSCSQTLNHNVMYWYQQKSSQAPKLLFHYYDKDFNNEADTPDNFQSRRPNTSFCFLDIRSPGLGDTAMYLCATSRARGEGNEQFFGPGTRLTVL.

The rearrangement joins TRBV9 to TRBJ2-5, with TRBD2 as a possible D gene (5 bases). The CDR3 consists of 15 residues. Germline V gene data show CDR1 as SGDLS and CDR2 as YYNGEE. V lost 4 bases and J lost 2, with 15 bases in between. CDR3 residues: CASSPTGNPQETQYF. Written as DNA, the CDR3 is TGTGCCAGCAGCCCTACCGGGAATCCTCAAGAGACCCAGTACTTC. The variable domain in full, completed from reference TRBV9 and TRBJ2-5, reads DSGVTQTPKHLITATGQRVTLRCSPRSGDLSVYWYQQSLDQGLQFLIQYYNGEERAKGNILERFSAQQFPDLHSELNLSSLELGDSALYFCASSPTGNPQETQYFGPGTRLLVL.

This chain joins TRBV6-1 and TRBJ1-5, with 7 bases matching TRBD1. Germline V gene lookup returns CDR1 MNHNS and CDR2 SASEGT. With 3 bases clipped from V and 7 bases from J, the junction kept 6 bases outside the gene matches. The CDR3 totals 14 residues. The DNA for the CDR3 is TGTGCCAGCAGTGACAGGGGGAGGAGGCAGCCCCAGCATTTT. Its protein is CASSDRGRRQPQHF.

The genes are TRBV5-8 and TRBJ1-2; TRBD1 is a possible D gene (6 bases). The CDR3 consists of 13 residues. Germline loops: CDR1 SGHTS, CDR2 YDEGEE. V was trimmed by 2 bases and J by 4 bases, leaving 9 bases between them. CDR3 DNA: TGTGCCAGCAGCTTAATCAGGGGCTATGGCTACACCTTC. Translated, it gives CASSLIRGYGYTF. Looking up the rest from reference TRBV5-8 and TRBJ1-2 gives the full variable domain: EAGVTQSPTHLIKTRGQQATLRCSPISGHTSVYWYQQALGLGLQFLLWYDEGEERNRGNFPPRFSGRQFPNYSSELNVNALELEDSALYLCASSLIRGYGYTFGSGTRLTVV.

V and J are TRBV18 and TRBJ1-5; D gene unclear. From germline, CDR1 is KGHSH and CDR2 LQKENI. CDR3 length equals 13 residues. V lost 3 bases, J lost 4 bases, and 7 bases lay in between. DNA of the CDR3: TGTGCCAGCTCACCGGGAGTAAATCAGCCCCAGCATTTT. Its translation: CASSPGVNQPQHF.

The genes are TRBV10-1 and TRBJ1-2; the D is unclear. V was clipped by 4 bases and J by 4 bases, with 10 bases between them. This CDR3 has 13 amino acids. Germline assignment: CDR1 WNHNN and CDR2 SYGVQD (reference sequence). The CDR3 here is CASSAERSYGYTF. The CDR3 DNA reads as TGCGCCAGCAGTGCGGAGAGGAGCTATGGCTACACCTTC.

The chain has TRBV7-8 and TRBJ1-2, with 8 bases lining up with TRBD1. There are 14 residues in the CDR3. J lost 6 bases, V lost 4 bases, and 7 bases had no gene match. The germline V gene encodes CDR1 SGHVS and CDR2 FQNEAQ. CDR3 region: CASSYGQGGDGYTF. In DNA form, the CDR3 reads TGTGCCAGCAGCTACGGACAGGGCGGCGATGGCTACACCTTC.

In this sample, this clone turned up once. The genes are TRBV19 and TRBJ1-2; D remains ambiguous. This CDR3 has 14 residues. The V end was cut by 5 bases, the J end by 8 bases, with 18 bases between. The germline V gene has CDR1 LNHDA and CDR2 SQIVND (reference sequence). The CDR3 sequence: CASSPEAGLWGYTF. CDR3 sequence (DNA): TGTGCCAGTAGTCCGGAGGCGGGCCTCTGGGGCTACACCTTC.

This sequence joins TRBV21-1 and TRBJ2-2; TRBD1 is taken as the D call from the table, unchecked against the DNA. TRBV21-1 is listed as a pseudogene. This CDR3 region has 19 residues. The CDR3 bases are TGTGCCAGCAGCAAATCCGGCGAGGGGGCCACCTCGAACACCGGGGAGCTGTTTTTT. It is translated as CASSKSGEGATSNTGELFF.

The chain carries TRBV25-1 and TRBJ1-2, with D uncertain. The V end was cut by 4 bases, the J end by 7 bases, with 10 bases between. This CDR3 is 12 amino acids long. Per germline, CDR1 MGHDK and CDR2 SYGVNS. The CDR3 sequence is CASSAGYLGYTF. In DNA form, the CDR3 reads TGTGCCAGCAGTGCAGGATATCTTGGCTACACCTTC.

The chain links TRBV19 to TRBJ1-3; tentative D call: TRBD1 (6 bases). V lost 5 bases, J lost 3 bases, and 11 bases lay in between. CDR3 length: 14 residues. The germline gives CDR1 LNHDA, CDR2 SQIVND (reference sequence). This CDR3 is CASSGWTVGNTIYF. The CDR3 DNA sequence: TGTGCCAGTAGTGGCTGGACAGTTGGAAACACCATATATTTT.

The chain recombines TRBV2 with TRBJ2-1; TRBD2 agrees at 8 bases. Germline V gene data show CDR1 as SNHLY and CDR2 as FYNNEI. V shed 2 bases, J shed 3 bases, and the junction held 3 bases outside the gene matches. The CDR3 length is 15 residues. CDR3 DNA sequence: TGTGCCAGCAGTGAATGGAGCGGGGGCTACAATGAGCAGTTCTTC. It translates to CASSEWSGGYNEQFF.

The chain has TRBV30 and TRBJ1-2; weak D call: TRBD1 (6 bases). There are 13 residues in the CDR3. The V end lost 7 bases, the J end lost 8 bases, and 20 bases lay between the germline ends. The germline gives CDR1 GTSNPN, CDR2 SVGIG (reference sequence). CDR3 amino acids: CASPGHRLEGYTF. The CDR3 region has the DNA TGTGCCTCACCGGGACACCGGCTCGAAGGCTACACCTTC.

This clone turned up a few times. The genes are TRBV18 and TRBJ2-1; tentatively, D is TRBD2 (5 bases). The CDR3 spans 12 residues. Germline values: CDR1 KGHSH, CDR2 LQKENI. The V and J ends lost 6 bases and 4 bases respectively, with 7 bases between them. The CDR3, as DNA: TGTGCCAGCTCGACGGGGTACAATGAGCAGTTCTTC. It yields the protein CASSTGYNEQFF.

The V gene is TRBV30, the J gene TRBJ1-5; D possibly corresponds to TRBD1 (6 bases). Trimming removed 2 bases at V and 3 bases at J, with 14 bases between. The CDR3 covers 15 residues. The germline gives CDR1 GTSNPN, CDR2 SVGIG (reference sequence). The CDR3 protein is CAWSRKQGNNQPQHF. The CDR3 DNA sequence: TGTGCCTGGAGTCGGAAACAGGGAAACAATCAGCCCCAGCATTTT.

The chain combines TRBV18 with TRBJ2-3; D uncertain. The V end was cut by 8 bases, the J end by 2 bases, with 11 bases between. The CDR3 contains 13 residues. CDR1 and CDR2 from the germline V gene are KGHSH and LQKENI. The CDR3: CASPDTNTDTQYF. The CDR3 coding sequence is TGTGCCAGCCCAGACACCAACACAGATACGCAGTATTTT.

V gene TRBV5-6 combines with J gene TRBJ2-7; no clear D gene. Per germline, CDR1 SGHDT and CDR2 YYEEEE. The CDR3 contains 13 residues. Trimming removed 3 bases at V and 1 base at J, with 8 bases between. The CDR3 DNA reads as TGTGCCAGCAGCTCCTTGTCTTCCTACGAGCAGTACTTC. Its protein product is CASSSLSSYEQYF.

This clone was found once. The chain carries TRBV29-1 and TRBJ2-1, with 9 positions matching TRBD1. In germline, CDR1 is SQVTM, CDR2 ANQGSEA. The V and J ends lost 4 bases and 9 bases, in that order; junction bases with no gene match: 10. The CDR3 runs 14 residues. CDR3 region: CSVVPGQGLGEQFF. CDR3 sequence (DNA): TGCAGCGTTGTTCCGGGACAGGGCTTGGGTGAGCAGTTCTTC.

The V and J genes are TRBV6-5 and TRBJ1-2, with unresolved D. V was cut by 0 bases and J by 2 bases, with 7 bases left in between. Germline CDR1 and CDR2: MNHEY and SVGAGI. The CDR3 extends over 14 amino acids. CDR3 nucleotides: TGTGCCAGCAGTTACTCTTCAGGAAACTATGGCTACACCTTC. It encodes CASSYSSGNYGYTF.

This chain joins TRBV21-1 and TRBJ2-3; the table's D call, TRBD2, has no DNA check behind it. TRBV21-1 is reported as a pseudogene. The CDR3 consists of 15 residues. CDR3 bases: TGTGCCAGCAGCAATGGCGGGGGAGGCGCAGATACGCAGTATTTT. Its protein is CASSNGGGGADTQYF.

This chain connects TRBV11-2 to TRBJ1-1; D unresolved. V lost 5 bases and J lost 1, with 14 bases in between. Germline lookup yields CDR1 SGHAT and CDR2 FQNNGV. This CDR3 region has 15 residues. The CDR3 is CASSPGRRTNTEAFF. The DNA for the CDR3 is TGTGCCAGCAGCCCCGGACGGAGGACGAACACTGAAGCTTTCTTT.

J is TRBJ1-2 and V is TRBV29-1; 8 positions agree with TRBD1. V lost 4 bases, J lost 6 bases, and 7 bases stayed unmatched. The CDR3 length is 13 residues. CDR1 and CDR2 (germline): SQVTM, ANQGSEA. The CDR3 DNA reads TGCAGCGTTGCCGGGACAGGATATGATGGCTACACCTTC. Translation: CSVAGTGYDGYTF.

This clone occurred once. The V gene is TRBV6-1, the J gene TRBJ1-6; no firm D call. This CDR3 contains 16 residues. From germline, CDR1 is MNHNS and CDR2 SASEGT. Trimming stripped 2 bases from V and 5 bases from J, with 13 bases between. CDR3 DNA sequence: TGTGCCAGCAGTGAACGGCGGGTGGCTAATAATTCACCCCTCCACTTT. Translation gives CASSERRVANNSPLHF.

J is TRBJ1-2 and V is TRBV19, with unresolved D. The CDR3 totals 16 residues. Germline V gene data show CDR1 as LNHDA and CDR2 as SQIVND (reference sequence). The V gene lost 0 bases and the J gene lost 5 bases, with 16 bases spanning the gap. In nucleotides, the CDR3 is TGTGCCAGTAGTATAGACTGGGTGACACTCGGATATGGCTACACCTTC. Translation: CASSIDWVTLGYGYTF.

The V call is TRBV5-1, the J call TRBJ2-3; D is possibly TRBD1 (5 bases). V shed 6 bases and J shed 0 bases, with 11 bases lying between them. Germline values: CDR1 SGHRS, CDR2 YFSETQ. This CDR3 region has 14 residues. The CDR3 DNA is TGCGCCAGCACAGGGCAAGTAAGCACAGATACGCAGTATTTT. It translates to CASTGQVSTDTQYF.

This chain links TRBV30 with TRBJ1-3; D is undetermined. Germline lookup yields CDR1 GTSNPN and CDR2 SVGIG (reference sequence). V was cut by 4 bases and J by 0 bases, with 4 bases left in between. This CDR3 has 12 amino acids. The CDR3 region has the DNA TGTGCCTGGACAAACTCTGGAAACACCATATATTTT. Protein product: CAWTNSGNTIYF. Looking up the rest from reference TRBV30 and TRBJ1-3 gives the full variable domain: SQTIHQWPATLVQPVGSPLSLECTVEGTSNPNLYWYRQAAGRGLQLLFYSVGIGQISSEVPQNLSASRPQDRQFILSSKKLLLSDSGFYLCAWTNSGNTIYFGEGSWLTVV.

The chain carries TRBV5-1 and TRBJ2-7, with TRBD2 identical over 11 bases. This CDR3 has 17 residues. The V gene's germline CDR1 is SGHRS and CDR2 YFSETQ. J gave up 6 bases and V 2 bases, and 13 bases lay outside the gene matches. The CDR3 loop reads CASSLFLRASGGPEQYF. The CDR3 coding sequence is TGCGCCAGCAGCTTATTCCTTCGTGCTAGCGGGGGGCCCGAGCAGTACTTC.

This clone occurred once. V gene TRBV5-1 combines with J gene TRBJ2-1; D gene uncertain. V was clipped by 2 bases and J by 1 base, with 10 bases between them. Germline V gene lookup returns CDR1 SGHRS and CDR2 YFSETQ. The CDR3 runs to 15 residues. This CDR3 is CASSLTPGSYNEQFF. CDR3 DNA sequence: TGCGCCAGCAGCTTAACCCCCGGGTCCTACAATGAGCAGTTCTTC.

The genes are TRBV7-6 and TRBJ1-1, with 9 nucleotides matching TRBD1. The CDR3 covers 15 residues. V lost 5 bases, J lost 0 bases, and 4 bases stayed unmatched. Germline-derived CDR1 and CDR2 are SGHVS and FNYEAQ. As DNA, the CDR3 is TGTGCCAGCAGCCCAGGACAGGGGATGAACACTGAAGCTTTCTTT. It translates to CASSPGQGMNTEAFF.